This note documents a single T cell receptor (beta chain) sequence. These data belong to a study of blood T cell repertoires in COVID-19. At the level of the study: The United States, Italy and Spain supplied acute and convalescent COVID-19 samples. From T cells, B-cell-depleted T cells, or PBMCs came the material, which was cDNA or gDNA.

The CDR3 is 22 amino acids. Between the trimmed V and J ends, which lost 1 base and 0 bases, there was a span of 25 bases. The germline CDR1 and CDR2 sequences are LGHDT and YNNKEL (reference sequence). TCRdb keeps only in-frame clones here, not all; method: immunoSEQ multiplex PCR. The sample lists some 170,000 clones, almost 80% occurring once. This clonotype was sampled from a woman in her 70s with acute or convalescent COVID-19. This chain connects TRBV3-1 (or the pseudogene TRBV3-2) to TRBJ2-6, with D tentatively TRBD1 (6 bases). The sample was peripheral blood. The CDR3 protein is CASSQVLGARGLLPSGANVLTF. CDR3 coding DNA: TGTGCCAGCAGCCAAGTCCTGGGGGCGCGTGGTCTTTTGCCCTCTGGGGCCAACGTCCTGACTTTC.